Each of the 12 T cell receptor beta chains below was sequenced from the same sample in a study of T cell changes during pregnancy in multiple sclerosis. Only in-frame clones appear in the TCRdb table, and some are missing; sequencing was by immunoSEQ multiplex PCR. The sample includes around 110,000 clones, around 90% seen only once; the top ten take 1.5% to 2%. Sequenced material: peripheral blood, taken after pregnancy. The receptors come from a female donor with multiple sclerosis, enrolled in a pregnancy study.

The V gene is TRBV9, the J gene TRBJ2-3; D is unresolved. This CDR3 has 12 residues. V was shortened by 1 base and J by 5 bases, with 5 bases between the two germline ends. The germline CDR1 and CDR2 sequences are SGDLS and YYNGEE. CDR3: CASSVSEDTQYF. As DNA, the CDR3 is TGTGCCAGCAGCGTAAGCGAAGATACGCAGTATTTT.

The chain uses TRBV15 and TRBJ2-7; maybe TRBD1 (6 bases). This CDR3 comprises 14 residues. Trimming shortened V by 1 base and J by 4 bases, and 11 bases separated the two germline ends. Germline V gene lookup returns CDR1 LNHNV and CDR2 YYDKDF (reference sequence). CDR3 sequence reads: CATSRGQGPYEQYF. CDR3 DNA: TGTGCCACCAGCAGAGGTCAGGGGCCATACGAGCAGTACTTC.

This clone appeared a single time. The chain links TRBV5-1 to TRBJ1-1; TRBD1 matches 9 bases. Losses at the gene ends were 1 base for V and 4 bases for J; bases not matched to a gene: 5. The CDR3 consists of 15 residues. Germline V CDR1 and CDR2: SGHRS, YFSETQ. As DNA, the CDR3 is TGCGCCAGCAGCTTGAAGGGGGACAGGGCCACTGAAGCTTTCTTT. This gives the protein CASSLKGDRATEAFF.

V gene TRBV6-6 combines with J gene TRBJ1-5; a possible D gene is TRBD1 (5 bases). Looked up from germline, CDR1 is MNHNY and CDR2 is SVGAGI (reference sequence). V was cut by 4 bases and J by 0 bases, with 10 bases left in between. CDR3 size: 15 residues. The CDR3 DNA sequence: TGTGCCAGCAGTTTATACAGGTTTAGCAATCAGCCCCAGCATTTT. Translating gives CASSLYRFSNQPQHF.

The chain recombines TRBV2 with TRBJ2-2; tentatively, D is TRBD2 (5 bases). The CDR3 runs to 16 residues. V lost 10 bases, J lost 0 bases, and 18 bases lay in between. CDR1 is SNHLY, CDR2 FYNNEI, per germline. CDR3 coding DNA: TGTGCCACCAGGCCGCGGGTGTCCGCGAACACCGGGGAGCTGTTTTTT. It is translated as CATRPRVSANTGELFF.

The V and J genes are TRBV6-5 and TRBJ1-6, with D possibly being TRBD1 (5 bases). V lost 11 bases to trimming and J lost 0 bases, with 11 bases between them. CDR1 MNHEY and CDR2 SVGAGI come from the germline V gene. This CDR3 is 14 amino acids long. CDR3 bases: TGTGCCGCTGGGGGGGGCTCCTATAATTCACCCCTCCACTTT. Amino acid sequence: CAAGGGSYNSPLHF.

The V and J genes are TRBV10-3 and TRBJ1-6; tentative D call: TRBD1 (5 bases). The germline gives CDR1 ENHRY, CDR2 SYGVKD. The CDR3 extends over 13 amino acids. V shed 2 bases and J shed 10 bases, with 9 bases lying between them. The DNA for the CDR3 is TGTGCCATCAGTGAGGGACAAGGCTCACCCCTCCACTTT. Translation: CAISEGQGSPLHF.

The rearrangement uses TRBV25-1 and TRBJ2-7; 8 positions match TRBD1. The CDR3 is made up of 13 amino acids. V shed 6 bases, J shed 10 bases, and the junction held 11 bases outside the gene matches. The V gene's germline CDR1 is MGHDK and CDR2 SYGVNS. The CDR3 reads CASSDGQGGNQYF. In nucleotides, the CDR3 is TGTGCCAGCAGCGACGGACAGGGTGGGAATCAGTACTTC.

The gene calls are TRBV19 and TRBJ2-7, with 7 bases matching TRBD1. CDR1 and CDR2 from the germline V gene are LNHDA and SQIVND (reference sequence). Trimming cost V 4 bases and J 3 bases; bases outside gene matches: 3. CDR3 size: 13 residues. In DNA, the CDR3 is TGTGCCAGTAGTACCAGACAGGGCTACGAGCAGTACTTC. Its protein product is CASSTRQGYEQYF.

V usage is TRBV7-3 and J usage is TRBJ2-1; unclear D gene. There are 10 residues in the CDR3. Trimming left V 6 bases short and J 8 bases short, with 5 bases between. Germline assignment: CDR1 SGHTA and CDR2 FQGTGA. CDR3 sequence reads: CASSSDEQFF. In DNA form, the CDR3 reads TGTGCCAGCAGTTCGGATGAGCAGTTCTTC.

V is TRBV4-1 and J is TRBJ1-2, with D possibly matching TRBD1 (5 bases). The length of the CDR3 is 15 residues. Germline assignment: CDR1 MGHRA and CDR2 YSYEKL. V dropped 1 base and J dropped 5 bases, with 14 bases sitting between them. The CDR3: CASSQVGDGRYGYTF. Written as DNA, the CDR3 is TGCGCCAGCAGCCAAGTGGGGGATGGGAGGTATGGCTACACCTTC.

Here the CDR3 DNA reads TGTGCCAGCAGTGACTCTTTCGGCGGGAGGGACTGGGGTAATGAGCAGTTCTTC. Protein: CASSDSFGGRDWGNEQFF. This sequence joins TRBV6-4 and TRBJ2-1, with 9 bases identical to TRBD2. Unmatched junction bases numbered 13, after V lost 0 bases and J lost 7 bases. CDR1 MRHNA and CDR2 SNTAGT come from the germline V gene. This CDR3 is built from 18 residues.